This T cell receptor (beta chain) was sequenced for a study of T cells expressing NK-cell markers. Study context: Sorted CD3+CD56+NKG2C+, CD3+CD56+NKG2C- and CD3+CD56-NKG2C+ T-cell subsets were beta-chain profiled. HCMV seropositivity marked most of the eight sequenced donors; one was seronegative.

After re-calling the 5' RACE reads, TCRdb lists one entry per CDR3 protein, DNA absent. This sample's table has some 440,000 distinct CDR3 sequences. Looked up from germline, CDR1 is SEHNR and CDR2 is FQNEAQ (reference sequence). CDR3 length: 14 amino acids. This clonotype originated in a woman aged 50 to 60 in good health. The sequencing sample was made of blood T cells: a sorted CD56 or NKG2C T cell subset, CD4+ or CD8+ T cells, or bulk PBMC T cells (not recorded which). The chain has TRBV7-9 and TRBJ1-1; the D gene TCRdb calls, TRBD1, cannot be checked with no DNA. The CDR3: CASSLRQVADEAFF. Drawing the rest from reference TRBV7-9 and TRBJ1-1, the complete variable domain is DTGVSQNPRHKITKRGQNVTFRCDPISEHNRLYWYRQTLGQGPEFLTYFQNEAQLEKSRLLSDRFSAERPKGSFSTLEIQRTEQGDSAMYLCASSLRQVADEAFFGQGTRLTVV.